These T cell receptor beta chains were read from a single sample in a study of cytomegalovirus exposure and HLA in healthy donors. TCRdb's table, derived via immunoSEQ multiplex PCR, lists solely in-frame clones and lacks some. This sample has some 120,000 clones, with approximately 80% found just once. Sequences were obtained from PBMCs. All receptors derive from a woman aged 40-49 years in good health and CMV-seropositive. Both conserved end residues are part of each CDR3. Each record gives: clone size, J gene, D gene, V gene, CDR3 DNA, CDR3 protein. The D gene is left open where the match is weak. Rows give clone size only sometimes, using once, few, many, or a class for an expanded clone.

once TRBJ2-3 TRBD2 TRBV11-3 TGTGCCAGCAGCTTTTTACGGGAGGGCGCGCAGTATTTT CASSFLREGAQYF
. TRBJ1-4 . TRBV5-1 TGCGCCAGCAGCTTGGGACAGCTCGAGGCTAATGAAAAACTGTTTTTT CASSLGQLEANEKLFF
. TRBJ2-1 TRBD2 TRBV5-1 TGCGCCAGCAGCTTGGAACTAGCGGATTACAATGAGCAGTTCTTC CASSLELADYNEQFF
. TRBJ1-5 . TRBV6-6 TGTGCCAGCAGTACCCGACAGGTTAATCAGCCCCAGCATTTT CASSTRQVNQPQHF
. TRBJ2-3 . TRBV5-1 TGCGCCAGCAGAAGAGGTTCGGATACGCAGTATTTT CASRRGSDTQYF
few TRBJ2-2 TRBD2 TRBV18 TGTGCCAGCTCACCACTGAACCTAGCGGGCCCTAACACCGGGGAGCTGTTTTTT CASSPLNLAGPNTGELFF
. TRBJ2-3 TRBD2 TRBV19 TGTGCCAGTAGTATACTAGCGGGAGATACGCAGTATTTT CASSILAGDTQYF
. TRBJ1-5 . TRBV4-1 TGCGCCAGCAGCCTACATCAGGAATCCGATCAGCCCCAGCATTTT CASSLHQESDQPQHF
. TRBJ2-7 . TRBV6-5 TGTGCCAGCAGCGGGGACTGGGGAGCCTACGAGCAGTACTTC CASSGDWGAYEQYF
. TRBJ2-2 TRBD2 TRBV29-1 TGCAGCGTAGCTCTAGCGGTTAACACCGGGGAGCTGTTTTTT CSVALAVNTGELFF
few TRBJ2-6 TRBD1 TRBV10-3 TGTGCCATCAGTGCCCGTCCCGGGACAGGGTTCGGGGCCAACGTCCTGACTTTC CAISARPGTGFGANVLTF
. TRBJ1-2 . TRBV5-1 TGCGCCAGCAGCTTGTCCCCGGAACTAGACTATGGCTACACCTTC CASSLSPELDYGYTF
. TRBJ1-1 TRBD1 TRBV14 TGTGCCAGCAGCCACATTCATGGCAGGGGGAGGACTGAAGCTTTCTTT CASSHIHGRGRTEAFF
. TRBJ2-1 . TRBV6-1 TGTGCCGGGGGGGGGCTCTGGAGCTCCTACAATGAGCAGTTCTTC CAGGGLWSSYNEQFF
once TRBJ2-7 TRBD1 TRBV2 TGTGCCAGCAGCCGGGACAGTGTAACCTACGAGCAGTACTTC CASSRDSVTYEQYF
. TRBJ2-2 . TRBV14 TGTGCCAGCAGCCAAGTGACAATAACGAACACCGGGGAGCTGTTTTTT CASSQVTITNTGELFF
once TRBJ1-4 . TRBV5-1 TGCGCCAGCAGCTTGGCCGGGGGTACGAATGAAAAACTGTTTTTT CASSLAGGTNEKLFF
. TRBJ2-1 . TRBV7-2 TGTGCCAGCAGAAGAGGCCTAGACAATGAGCAGTTCTTC CASRRGLDNEQFF
once TRBJ2-1 TRBD2 TRBV9 TGTGCCAGCAGCGTAGTTGGGCGGGGGGAGGCCTACAATGAGCAGTTCTTC CASSVVGRGEAYNEQFF
. TRBJ2-1 . TRBV4-1 TGCGCCAGCAGCCAAGAGGTGGGGGGACTGCCATACAATGAGCAGTTCTTC CASSQEVGGLPYNEQFF
few TRBJ2-1 . TRBV30 TGTGCCTGGAGTGTAGGCAGGGGTGCCTACAATGAGCAGTTCTTC CAWSVGRGAYNEQFF
. TRBJ2-7 . TRBV14 TGTGCCAGCAGCCAAGGGACTTCCCTCTCCTACGAGCAGTACTTC CASSQGTSLSYEQYF
. TRBJ1-1 TRBD1 TRBV9 TGTGCCAGCAGCGTATTGGACAGGGCAGTCACTGAAGCTTTCTTT CASSVLDRAVTEAFF
. TRBJ1-5 . TRBV5-4 TGTGCCAGCAGCAAATCGTCTCAGCCCCAGCATTTT CASSKSSQPQHF
few TRBJ1-5 TRBD1 TRBV11-2 TGTGCCAGCAGTCCCAAACCCAGGGGGCTTAATCAGCCCCAGCATTTT CASSPKPRGLNQPQHF
. TRBJ2-1 . TRBV6-1 TGTGCCAGCAGTGAAGCGGACATTTACAATGAGCAGTTCTTC CASSEADIYNEQFF
. TRBJ1-3 . TRBV6-1 TGTGCCAGCAGGACTGTAGACACCATATATTTT CASRTVDTIYF
few TRBJ1-2 . TRBV6-5 TGTGCCAGCATCGACAGTAAAGGGGGCTACACCTTC CASIDSKGGYTF
. TRBJ2-7 TRBD1 TRBV28 TGTGCCAGCAGTTTAAAACAGGGGACGTTTTTCGTTGGCGAGCAGTACTTC CASSLKQGTFFVGEQYF
. TRBJ2-7 TRBD1 TRBV18 TGTGCCAGCTCGGTCGGGACAGGGAGGTCCTACGAGCAGTACTTC CASSVGTGRSYEQYF
. TRBJ2-7 . TRBV2 TGTGCCAGCATTGAAGGAGGGAGTGGGTACGAGCAGTACTTC CASIEGGSGYEQYF
. TRBJ2-7 . TRBV19 TGTGCCAGTCCGGGACACAAACTCTACGAGCAGTACTTC CASPGHKLYEQYF
. TRBJ1-5 . TRBV28 TGTGCCAGCAGACGAGGGGGTCCAAATCAGCCCCAGCATTTT CASRRGGPNQPQHF
. TRBJ2-1 . TRBV7-9 TGTGCCAGCAGTTCCTTGGGCCCCAATGAGCAGTTCTTC CASSSLGPNEQFF
. TRBJ1-1 . TRBV27 TGTGCCAGCAAGCAGGAGGCCGGGGTAGGTACTGAAGCTTTCTTT CASKQEAGVGTEAFF
. TRBJ2-1 . TRBV11-3 TGTGCCAGCAGCTCCGGGGGAGAGGTTGAGCAGTTCTTC CASSSGGEVEQFF
. TRBJ2-7 TRBD2 TRBV30 TGTGCCTGGAGTCCCGGGACTAGTATAAGCGAGCAGTACTTC CAWSPGTSISEQYF
. TRBJ1-2 TRBD1 TRBV4-1 TGCGCCAGCAGCCACCCAGGGGGGCCTAACTATGGCTACACCTTC CASSHPGGPNYGYTF
. TRBJ1-1 . TRBV7-8 TGTGCCAGCAGCCCCCACAGGTTGGGCACTGAAGCTTTCTTT CASSPHRLGTEAFF
. TRBJ2-1 . TRBV29-1 TGCAGCGTTGAAGATGGGGAGGGACAAAGGCAGTTCTTC CSVEDGEGQRQFF
few TRBJ2-1 TRBD2 TRBV7-3 TGTGCCAGCAGCCCCGGGGCTAGCGGGAGTCGGGAGCAGTTCTTC CASSPGASGSREQFF
. TRBJ2-1 TRBD2 TRBV30 TGTGCCTGGAGTGTATCCCTAGCGGGATTCGATGAGCAGTTCTTC CAWSVSLAGFDEQFF
few TRBJ1-3 . TRBV19 TGTGCCAGTGGCCGCTCTGGAAACACCATATATTTT CASGRSGNTIYF
once TRBJ1-2 TRBD1 TRBV5-1 TGCGCCAGCAGCCCCGGACAGGGGTCCTATGGCTACACCTTC CASSPGQGSYGYTF
. TRBJ2-5 . TRBV14 TGTGCCAGCAGCCCGCGGCTTACGTGGGAGACCCAGTACTTC CASSPRLTWETQYF